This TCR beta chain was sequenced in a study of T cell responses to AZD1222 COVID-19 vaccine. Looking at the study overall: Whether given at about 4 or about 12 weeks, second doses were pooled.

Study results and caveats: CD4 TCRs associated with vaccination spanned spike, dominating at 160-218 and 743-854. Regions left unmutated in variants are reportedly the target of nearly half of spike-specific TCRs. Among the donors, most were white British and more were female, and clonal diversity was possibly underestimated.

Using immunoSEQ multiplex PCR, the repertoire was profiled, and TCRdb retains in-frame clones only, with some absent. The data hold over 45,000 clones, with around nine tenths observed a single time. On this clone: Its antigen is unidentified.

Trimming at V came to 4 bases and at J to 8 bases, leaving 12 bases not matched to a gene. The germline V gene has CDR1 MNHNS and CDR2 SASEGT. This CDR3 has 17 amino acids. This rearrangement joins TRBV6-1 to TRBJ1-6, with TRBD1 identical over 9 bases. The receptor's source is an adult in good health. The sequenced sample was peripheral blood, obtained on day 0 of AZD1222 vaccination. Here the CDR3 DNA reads TGTGCCAGCAGTGCGACAGGGGGGCAGCATATACATTCACCCCTCCACTTT. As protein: CASSATGGQHIHSPLHF.